This T cell receptor beta chain was profiled in a study of radiotherapy plus CTLA-4 blockade in lung cancer. Study overall: Among enrolled patients, about 18% responded and around 30% achieved disease control. Study-level findings and limits: The study found tumor-derived TCR clones expanded in blood after radiotherapy plus ipilimumab.

Germline-derived CDR1 and CDR2 are SQVTM and ANQGSEA. Trimming removed 7 bases from V and 0 bases from J, with 12 bases in between. CDR3 length: 13 residues. To note about this clone: What it binds is not known.

Assay used: immunoSEQ multiplex PCR; TCRdb lists only in-frame clones, some missing. Here the sample spans about 62,000 clones, about 72% being singletons. The input for sequencing was peripheral blood, taken from a patient treated with radiotherapy plus ipilimumab. The chain is built from TRBV29-1 and TRBJ1-1; D is uncertain. The receptor was isolated from a human donor with non-small cell lung cancer who had a complete response to radiotherapy plus ipilimumab. Here the CDR3 reads CSGAGQLNTEAFF. The CDR3, as DNA: TGCAGCGGTGCGGGTCAGTTGAACACTGAAGCTTTCTTT.